One and the same sample provided the 19 T cell receptor beta chains below, sequenced in a study of T cell repertoires in cytomegalovirus infection. Using its own MiXCR run on the reads, TCRdb lists one record per CDR3 protein. The table lists approximately 500,000 distinct CDR3 sequences, about 15% of them singletons. Sequenced sample: CD8+ T cells from PBMCs. The receptors come from a human donor in good health (CMV status not recorded). Some clones in this sample may be carry-over from other donors' samples.

This clonotype was counted at least ten times. V is TRBV6-6 and J is TRBJ2-5; D remains unclear. CDR1 and CDR2 from the germline V gene are MNHNY and SVGAGI (reference sequence). Trimming removed 8 bases from V and 0 bases from J, with 16 bases in between. The CDR3 runs 15 residues. The DNA of the CDR3 is TGTGCCAGCTTACCTGACGTAGAGTACCAAGAGACCCAGTACTTC. Its translation is CASLPDVEYQETQYF.

This clonotype was recorded at least ten times. The rearrangement links TRBV6-5 to TRBJ1-1, with a weak D call TRBD1 (5 bases). Trimming took off 2 bases at V and 4 bases at J, with 14 bases between the two ends. Germline CDR1 and CDR2: MNHEY and SVGAGI. The CDR3 runs to 15 residues. CDR3 residues: CASSYIGGESTEAFF. CDR3 coding DNA: TGTGCCAGCAGTTACATTGGGGGAGAGAGCACTGAAGCTTTCTTT.

This clonotype was seen a few times. V gene TRBV19 combines with J gene TRBJ2-4; TRBD2 might be the D (5 bases). V dropped 5 bases and J dropped 3 bases, with 11 bases sitting between them. The CDR3 is made up of 14 amino acids. The V gene's germline CDR1 is LNHDA and CDR2 SQIVND (reference sequence). The DNA for the CDR3 is TGTGCCAGTAGTTGGGAAGGGAGCAAAAACATTCAGTACTTC. Translating it yields CASSWEGSKNIQYF.

There are a few counts of this clonotype. This sequence joins TRBV28 and TRBJ2-7; no clear D. Trimming removed 5 bases from V and 0 bases from J, with 17 bases in between. This CDR3 contains 16 residues. Germline assignment: CDR1 MDHEN and CDR2 SYDVKM. The CDR3 DNA sequence: TGTGCCAGCAGTCCCCTATGGCAGACTTACTCCTACGAGCAGTACTTC. Translating gives CASSPLWQTYSYEQYF.

This clonotype was observed a handful of times. The rearrangement joins TRBV24-1 to TRBJ2-3, with a possible D match to TRBD2 (6 bases). With 4 bases removed from V and 2 bases from J, the gap between germline ends came to 18 bases. The CDR3 contains 17 residues. Germline V gene data show CDR1 as KGHDR and CDR2 as SFDVKD. The CDR3 region has the DNA TGTGCCACCAGTGACCTAAGCGGGTCTCCCTTCACAGATACGCAGTATTTT. Protein sequence: CATSDLSGSPFTDTQYF.

The table lists this clonotype with a few counts. The chain has TRBV14 and TRBJ2-1; TRBD2 matches 8 bases. CDR1 and CDR2 (germline): SGHDN, FVKESK. The J segment lost 6 bases and the V segment lost 4 bases, leaving 5 bases of the junction unmatched. This CDR3 comprises 14 residues. The CDR3 is CASSPSGWSNEQFF. The CDR3 DNA reads TGTGCCAGCAGCCCTAGCGGGTGGTCCAATGAGCAGTTCTTC. Supplemented by reference TRBV14 and TRBJ2-1, the full variable domain reads EAGVTQFPSHSVIEKGQTVTLRCDPISGHDNLYWYRRVMGKEIKFLLHFVKESKQDESGMPNNRFLAERTGGTYSTLKVQPAELEDSGVYFCASSPSGWSNEQFFGPGTRLTVL.

This clonotype was seen ten or more times. This chain uses TRBV12-3 or TRBV12-4 with TRBJ2-5, with D perhaps TRBD1 (6 bases). The V and J ends lost 7 bases and 5 bases respectively, with 14 bases between them. This CDR3 spans 13 amino acids. CDR3 in amino acids: CASTFGTKETQYF. The CDR3, as DNA: TGTGCCAGCACTTTCGGGACAAAGGAGACCCAGTACTTC.

The CDR3 region is CASSLAGTIYEQFF. In DNA form, the CDR3 reads TGCGCCAGCAGCTTGGCCGGGACAATCTATGAGCAGTTCTTC. The rearrangement joins TRBV5-1 to TRBJ2-1, with D perhaps matching TRBD1 (6 bases). CDR3 size: 14 residues. Germline V gene lookup returns CDR1 SGHRS and CDR2 YFSETQ. With 0 bases removed from V and 8 bases from J, the gap between germline ends came to 12 bases.

J is TRBJ2-1 and V is TRBV27, with 10 positions matching TRBD2. The CDR3 length is 16 residues. Germline V lookup: CDR1 MNHEY, CDR2 SMNVEV (reference sequence). V lost 0 bases, J lost 8 bases, and 7 bases stayed unmatched. CDR3 bases: TGTGCCAGCAGTTTATCGGCAGCGGGAGGGCCTTATGAGCAGTTCTTC. Protein: CASSLSAAGGPYEQFF.

This clonotype was picked up a small number of times. V gene TRBV20-1 combines with J gene TRBJ2-1, with a weak D call TRBD1 (5 bases). The CDR3 is 16 residues long. The V end lost 6 bases, the J end lost 0 bases, and 18 bases lay between the germline ends. Germline V gene lookup returns CDR1 DFQATT and CDR2 SNEGSKA (reference sequence). CDR3 sequence (DNA): TGCAGTGCCTCACCCCCCATAGACAGCTCCTACAATGAGCAGTTCTTC. Its protein product is CSASPPIDSSYNEQFF.

The table lists this clonotype with a few counts. V and J are TRBV10-3 and TRBJ2-3; D gene ambiguous. Germline V CDR1 and CDR2: ENHRY, SYGVKD. Deletions cut 3 bases from V and 3 bases from J, with 7 bases between. The CDR3 totals 13 residues. The CDR3 DNA follows: TGTGCCATCAGTGAAGACCGTACAGATACGCAGTATTTT. Its translation is CAISEDRTDTQYF.

This clonotype has at least ten counts. V gene TRBV7-3 combines with J gene TRBJ2-2, with TRBD1 as a possible D gene (5 bases). Deletions cut 1 base from V and 6 bases from J, with 15 bases between. The CDR3 totals 16 residues. Germline loops: CDR1 SGHTA, CDR2 FQGTGA. The CDR3 DNA sequence: TGTGCCAGCAGCTTAAGGGCAGCAGGGTCGTCCGGGGAGCTGTTTTTT. Translation: CASSLRAAGSSGELFF.

The V gene is TRBV11-2, the J gene TRBJ1-3, with D hard to call. There are 14 residues in the CDR3. Germline lookup yields CDR1 SGHAT and CDR2 FQNNGV. Trimming left V 1 base short and J 8 bases short, with 12 bases between. DNA for the CDR3: TGTGCCAGCAGCTTAGTTGGTTTGCGGGACACCATATATTTT. This encodes CASSLVGLRDTIYF.

This chain uses TRBV6-5 with TRBJ2-1, with 8 positions matching TRBD1. The germline CDR1 and CDR2 sequences are MNHEY and SVGAGI. The CDR3 loop spans 13 amino acids. J was trimmed by 7 bases and V by 4 bases; bases with no gene match: 3. CDR3 in DNA: TGTGCCAGCAGTTTCAGGGGGCCAAATGAGCAGTTCTTC. It is translated as CASSFRGPNEQFF.

The V gene is TRBV13, the J gene TRBJ1-1; TRBD1 matches at 11 bases. J lost 5 bases, V lost 0 bases, and 2 bases had no gene match. CDR1 is PRHDT and CDR2 is FYEKMQ in the germline V gene (reference sequence). The CDR3 covers 15 residues. CDR3 residues: CASSLGGTGGTEAFF. In DNA form, the CDR3 reads TGTGCCAGCAGCTTAGGAGGGACAGGGGGGACTGAAGCTTTCTTT.

Worth noting for this clonotype: A much larger clone lies a single base off, so this may be a read error. A read error is likely, as this CDR3 ends without the conserved phenylalanine or tryptophan. The chain couples TRBV15 to TRBJ2-2; unclear D gene. The CDR3 sequence is 13 residues long. In germline, CDR1 is LNHNV, CDR2 YYDKDF (reference sequence). Trimming pared 0 bases from V and 5 bases from J, leaving 4 bases between. CDR3 sequence reads: CATSRDRTGELFS. CDR3 DNA: TGTGCCACCAGCAGAGACCGGACCGGGGAGCTGTTTTCT.

The chain recombines TRBV28 with TRBJ2-1, with 11 bases lining up with TRBD1. With 7 bases clipped from V and 9 bases from J, the junction kept 14 bases outside the gene matches. Per the germline V gene, CDR1 is MDHEN and CDR2 is SYDVKM. This CDR3 has 16 residues. As DNA, the CDR3 is TGTGCCAGCACTATACTTGGACAGGGGGCTTTGGGTGAGCAGTTCTTC. Encoded protein: CASTILGQGALGEQFF.

J is TRBJ2-1 and V is TRBV20-1; 11 positions agree with TRBD2. Per the germline V gene, CDR1 is DFQATT and CDR2 is SNEGSKA (reference sequence). The J segment lost 8 bases and the V segment lost 0 bases, leaving 9 bases of the junction unmatched. This CDR3 has 16 residues. The CDR3 spells CSARDIAGGEEYEQFF. DNA of the CDR3: TGCAGTGCTAGAGACATAGCGGGAGGGGAAGAATATGAGCAGTTCTTC.

Ten or more counts support this clonotype. The J gene is TRBJ1-1, the V gene TRBV7-3, with D possibly being TRBD1 (6 bases). CDR1 is SGHTA, CDR2 FQGTGA, per germline. V lost 6 bases and J 2 bases, leaving 13 bases between the germline ends. This CDR3 spans 14 amino acids. This CDR3 is CASRLGGGNTEAFF. The DNA for the CDR3 is TGTGCCAGCAGGCTAGGGGGTGGCAACACTGAAGCTTTCTTT.